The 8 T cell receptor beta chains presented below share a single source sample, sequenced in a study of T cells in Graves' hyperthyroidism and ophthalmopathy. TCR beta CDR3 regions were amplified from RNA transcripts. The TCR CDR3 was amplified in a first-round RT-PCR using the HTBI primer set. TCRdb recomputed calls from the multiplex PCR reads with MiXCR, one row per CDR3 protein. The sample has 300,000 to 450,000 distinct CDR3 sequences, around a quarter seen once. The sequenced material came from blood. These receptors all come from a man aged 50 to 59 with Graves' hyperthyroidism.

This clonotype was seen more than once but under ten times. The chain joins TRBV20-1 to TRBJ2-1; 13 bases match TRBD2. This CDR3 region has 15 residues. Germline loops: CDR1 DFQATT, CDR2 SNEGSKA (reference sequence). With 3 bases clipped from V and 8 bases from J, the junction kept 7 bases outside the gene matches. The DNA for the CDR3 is TGCAGTGCTAGCAGGACTAGCGGGAGTATCGATGAGCAGTTCTTC. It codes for CSASRTSGSIDEQFF.

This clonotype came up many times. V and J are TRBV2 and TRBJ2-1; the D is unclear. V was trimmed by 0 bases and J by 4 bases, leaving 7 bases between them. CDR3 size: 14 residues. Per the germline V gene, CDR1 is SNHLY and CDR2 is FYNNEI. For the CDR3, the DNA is TGTGCCAGCAGTGAAGCGGTAAAGTACAATGAGCAGTTCTTC. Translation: CASSEAVKYNEQFF.

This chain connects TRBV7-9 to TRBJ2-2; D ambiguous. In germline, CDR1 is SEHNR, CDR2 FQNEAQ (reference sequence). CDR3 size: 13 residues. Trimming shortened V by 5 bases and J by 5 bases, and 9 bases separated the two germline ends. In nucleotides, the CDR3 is TGTGCCAGCAGCCAGCGCTCGACCGGGGAGCTGTTTTTT. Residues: CASSQRSTGELFF.

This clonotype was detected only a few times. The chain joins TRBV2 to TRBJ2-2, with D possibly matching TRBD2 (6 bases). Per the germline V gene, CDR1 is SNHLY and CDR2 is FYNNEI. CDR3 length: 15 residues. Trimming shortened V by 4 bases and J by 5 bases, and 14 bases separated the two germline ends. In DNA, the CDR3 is TGTGCCAGCAGTGTGTTTCGGGGAGGAACCGGGGAGCTGTTTTTT. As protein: CASSVFRGGTGELFF.

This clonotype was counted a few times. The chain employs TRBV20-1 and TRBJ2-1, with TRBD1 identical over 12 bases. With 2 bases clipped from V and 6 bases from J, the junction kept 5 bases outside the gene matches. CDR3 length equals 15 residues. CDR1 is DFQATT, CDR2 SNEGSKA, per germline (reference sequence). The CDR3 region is CSARRGQGASNEQFF. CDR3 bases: TGCAGTGCTAGACGGGGACAGGGGGCCAGCAATGAGCAGTTCTTC.

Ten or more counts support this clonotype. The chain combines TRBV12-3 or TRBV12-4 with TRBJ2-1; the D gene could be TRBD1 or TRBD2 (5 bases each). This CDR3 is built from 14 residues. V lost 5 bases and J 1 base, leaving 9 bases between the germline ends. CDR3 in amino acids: CASSRGSSYNEQFF. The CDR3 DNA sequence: TGTGCCAGCAGTCGGGGCAGTTCCTACAATGAGCAGTTCTTC.

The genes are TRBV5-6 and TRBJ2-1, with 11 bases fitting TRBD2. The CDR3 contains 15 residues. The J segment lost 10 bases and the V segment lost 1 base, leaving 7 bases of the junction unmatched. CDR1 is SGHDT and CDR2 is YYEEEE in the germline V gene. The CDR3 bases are TGTGCCAGCAGCTTGTATGGGACTAGCGGTTTGGAGCAGTTCTTC. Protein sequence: CASSLYGTSGLEQFF.

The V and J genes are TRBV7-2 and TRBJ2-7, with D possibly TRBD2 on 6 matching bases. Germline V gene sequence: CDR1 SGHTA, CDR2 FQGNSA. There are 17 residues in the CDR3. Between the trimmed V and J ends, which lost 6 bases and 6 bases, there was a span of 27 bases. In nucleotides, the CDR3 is TGTGCCAGCAGTGAAGCCCCTCGCCGGGGGTCCTCTCGCGAGCAGTACTTC. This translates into CASSEAPRRGSSREQYF.